Below, 27 T cell receptor beta chains from the same sample are listed, as sequenced in a study of T cell responses to AZD1222 COVID-19 vaccine (dated by TCRdb to the early 2020s). Library construction relied on the immunoSEQ multiplex PCR assay. Drawn from immuneACCESS, this table holds only the in-frame rearrangements with V and J called that TCRdb kept. Clones are partly lost; checked studies trace under half to an unresolved V gene and leave the rest unexplained. The sample records about 64,000 clones, around nine tenths of which are singletons. 6.3% of the sample goes to the ten largest clones. What this sample's time point label stands for: about 28 days (+/-7) after the second vaccine dose. The sample's treatment or condition, from its label and the paper: meningococcal conjugate vaccine given as trial control. This specimen was peripheral blood, taken 28 days after the second dose of the MenACWY control vaccine. Source of these receptors: an adult who received the MenACWY meningococcal vaccine as a control.

The rearrangement joins TRBV11-2 to TRBJ2-7, with D perhaps matching TRBD1 (6 bases). Deletions cut 0 bases from V and 5 bases from J, with 11 bases between. CDR1 is SGHAT and CDR2 is FQNNGV in the germline V gene. The CDR3 consists of 14 residues. In DNA, the CDR3 is TGTGCCAGCAGCTTAGATACAGGGTTGCACGAGCAGTACTTC. It specifies CASSLDTGLHEQYF.

The gene calls are TRBV6-5 and TRBJ1-2; D is possibly TRBD1 (6 bases). This CDR3 comprises 15 residues. Germline CDR1 is MNHEY and CDR2 is SVGAGI. V was shortened by 0 bases and J by 2 bases, with 10 bases between the two germline ends. The CDR3 DNA reads TGTGCCAGCAGTTACTCGAAGGGGGGGAACTATGGCTACACCTTC. It encodes CASSYSKGGNYGYTF.

This chain uses TRBV28 with TRBJ1-4; 10 bases are shared with TRBD1. The CDR3 has 15 amino acids. V gave up 6 bases and J gave up 8 bases; unmatched junction bases: 9. In germline, CDR1 is MDHEN, CDR2 SYDVKM. CDR3: CASSLPGQGYEKLFF. CDR3 DNA sequence: TGTGCCAGCAGCCTCCCGGGACAGGGGTACGAAAAACTGTTTTTT. The whole variable domain, filled in from reference TRBV28 and TRBJ1-4, reads DVKVTQSSRYLVKRTGEKVFLECVQDMDHENMFWYRQDPGLGLRLIYFSYDVKMKEKGDIPEGYSVSREKKERFSLILESASTNQTSMYLCASSLPGQGYEKLFFGSGTQLSVL.

The CDR3 nucleotides are TGCGCCAGCCGACGGGACAGGGGTTACAATGAGCAGTTCTTC. It codes for CASRRDRGYNEQFF. The chain employs TRBV4-3 and TRBJ2-1, with 10 bases fitting TRBD1. This CDR3 is 14 amino acids long. The V gene's germline CDR1 is LGHNA and CDR2 YSLEER. The ends lost 8 bases at V and 4 bases at J; junction bases unmatched: 5.

The CDR3 DNA sequence: TGTGCCAGCAGCCAAGGAGATCGACTAGCGGGAGACACCGGGGAGCTGTTTTTT. This sequence encodes CASSQGDRLAGDTGELFF. The J gene is TRBJ2-2, the V gene TRBV3-1 (or the pseudogene TRBV3-2); TRBD2 matches at 12 bases. Unmatched junction bases numbered 6, after V lost 1 base and J lost 3 bases. The CDR3 is 18 residues long. Germline V gene data show CDR1 as LGHDT and CDR2 as YNNKEL (reference sequence).

V usage is TRBV4-1 and J usage is TRBJ2-2; 8 bases line up with TRBD1. CDR3 size: 17 residues. The germline gives CDR1 MGHRA, CDR2 YSYEKL. The V segment lost 0 bases and the J segment 3 bases; nucleotides outside the gene matches: 6. For the CDR3, the DNA is TGCGCCAGCAGCCAAGATCCCGGACAGGGCCACACCGGGGAGCTGTTTTTT. Protein product: CASSQDPGQGHTGELFF.

The J gene is TRBJ2-1, the V gene TRBV28; no clear D. V was pared by 4 bases and J by 4 bases, with 20 bases between. This CDR3 region has 17 residues. The V gene's germline CDR1 is MDHEN and CDR2 SYDVKM. Here the CDR3 DNA reads TGTGCCAGCAGTTACTCATCGGGCCATAGAGATTACAATGAGCAGTTCTTC. It translates to CASSYSSGHRDYNEQFF.

The chain uses TRBV5-1 and TRBJ2-1, with a tentative D call TRBD2 (6 bases). CDR1 and CDR2 from the germline V gene are SGHRS and YFSETQ. This CDR3 spans 12 amino acids. Deletions cut 4 bases from V and 7 bases from J, with 9 bases between. This chain's CDR3 is CASSPAGNEQFF. DNA for the CDR3: TGCGCCAGCAGCCCGGCGGGGAATGAGCAGTTCTTC.

Remarks on this clone: A read error may account for a junction end that differs from germline. CDR3 DNA: TGTGCCATCAGCAGCACAGATACGCAGTATTTT. It encodes CAISSTDTQYF. The chain combines TRBV15 with TRBJ2-3; D remains unclear. CDR3 length: 11 amino acids. The germline gives CDR1 LNHNV, CDR2 YYDKDF (reference sequence).

The chain carries TRBV11-2 and TRBJ1-6, with D perhaps TRBD1 (5 bases). CDR3 size: 17 residues. V dropped 1 base and J dropped 7 bases, with 17 bases sitting between them. Germline V gene data show CDR1 as SGHAT and CDR2 as FQNNGV. CDR3: CASSLVGRAQVNSPLHF. CDR3 sequence (DNA): TGTGCCAGCAGCTTAGTCGGCAGGGCCCAGGTGAATTCACCCCTCCACTTT.

This chain joins TRBV27 and TRBJ1-2, with D unclear. Trimming took 2 bases from V and 0 from J, leaving 4 bases between them. Germline loops: CDR1 MNHEY, CDR2 SMNVEV (reference sequence). CDR3 size: 13 residues. The CDR3 region has the DNA TGTGCCAGCAGTTTAATCGCTAACTATGGCTACACCTTC. It encodes CASSLIANYGYTF.

The gene calls are TRBV3-1 (or the pseudogene TRBV3-2) and TRBJ2-5; TRBD2 aligns across 12 bases. The germline V gene encodes CDR1 LGHDT and CDR2 YNNKEL (reference sequence). The CDR3 runs to 16 residues. J gave up 4 bases and V 4 bases, and 7 bases lay outside the gene matches. This chain's CDR3 is CASSPKTSGSGETQYF. The CDR3 DNA reads as TGTGCCAGCAGCCCTAAGACTAGCGGGAGCGGAGAGACCCAGTACTTC.

The genes are TRBV3-1 (or the pseudogene TRBV3-2) and TRBJ2-1, with a possible D match to TRBD1 (6 bases). V was cut by 1 base and J by 8 bases, with 12 bases left in between. The CDR3 is made up of 14 amino acids. Germline-derived CDR1 and CDR2 are LGHDT and YNNKEL (reference sequence). The CDR3 reads CASSQAPQGHEQFF. CDR3 coding DNA: TGTGCCAGCAGCCAAGCCCCTCAGGGGCATGAGCAGTTCTTC.

This sequence joins TRBV12-2 and TRBJ2-7; the D segment call TRBD2 is taken from the table without a DNA check. TRBV12-2 is termed a pseudogene. The CDR3 contains 15 residues. The CDR3 loop reads CASRTKPGDPYEQYF. CDR3 bases: TGTGCAAGTCGCACAAAACCCGGAGACCCCTACGAGCAGTACTTC.

This clone came up a few times. V gene TRBV7-9 combines with J gene TRBJ1-1, with D unclear. Trimming stripped 0 bases from V and 4 bases from J, with 9 bases between. Per germline, CDR1 SEHNR and CDR2 FQNEAQ (reference sequence). CDR3 size: 14 residues. The CDR3 is CASSLAKEITEAFF. CDR3 DNA sequence: TGTGCCAGCAGCTTAGCAAAGGAGATCACTGAAGCTTTCTTT. The variable domain in full, completed from reference TRBV7-9 and TRBJ1-1, reads DTGVSQNPRHKITKRGQNVTFRCDPISEHNRLYWYRQTLGQGPEFLTYFQNEAQLEKSRLLSDRFSAERPKGSFSTLEIQRTEQGDSAMYLCASSLAKEITEAFFGQGTRLTVV.

This chain links TRBV6-2 or TRBV6-3 with TRBJ1-5, with D possibly TRBD1 on 5 matching bases. The V end was cut by 0 bases, the J end by 5 bases, with 11 bases between. The germline V gene has CDR1 MNHEY and CDR2 SVGEGT. This CDR3 contains 15 residues. CDR3 region: CASSYSGGSHQPQHF. The DNA of the CDR3 is TGTGCCAGCAGTTACTCGGGGGGTTCCCATCAGCCCCAGCATTTT.

The V call is TRBV6-5, the J call TRBJ1-2; 10 bases are a match to TRBD1. CDR1 is MNHEY, CDR2 SVGAGI, per germline. J gave up 8 bases and V 7 bases, and 7 bases lay outside the gene matches. This CDR3 comprises 13 residues. The CDR3 reads CASKPGQGRGYTF. CDR3 bases: TGTGCCAGCAAACCGGGACAGGGGAGAGGCTACACCTTC.

The chain employs TRBV19 and TRBJ2-2; D perhaps matches TRBD2 (6 bases). Deletions cut 5 bases from V and 4 bases from J, with 20 bases between. From germline, CDR1 is LNHDA and CDR2 SQIVND (reference sequence). The CDR3 covers 17 residues. CDR3 sequence: CASSGDSPWDRTGELFF. In DNA, the CDR3 is TGTGCCAGTAGTGGGGACTCTCCCTGGGACCGCACCGGGGAGCTGTTTTTT.

The chain employs TRBV4-1 and TRBJ1-1; D is perhaps TRBD1 (6 bases). The V end was cut by 4 bases, the J end by 1 base, with 10 bases between. The CDR3 length is 14 residues. Germline V gene lookup returns CDR1 MGHRA and CDR2 YSYEKL. The CDR3 DNA is TGCGCCAGCAGCCCTGTACAGGGGAACACTGAAGCTTTCTTT. Its translation: CASSPVQGNTEAFF.

The V and J genes are TRBV6-2 or TRBV6-3 and TRBJ1-5, with D possibly matching TRBD1 (6 bases). Between the trimmed V and J ends, which lost 5 bases and 5 bases, there was a span of 13 bases. Germline assignment: CDR1 MNHEY and CDR2 SVGEGT. The CDR3 is made up of 14 amino acids. This CDR3 is CASSNHRADQPQHF. As DNA, the CDR3 is TGTGCCAGCAGTAACCACAGGGCGGATCAGCCCCAGCATTTT.

This chain connects TRBV9 to TRBJ1-3; D ambiguous. Trimming removed 4 bases at V and 2 bases at J, with 13 bases between. This CDR3 contains 15 residues. The V gene's germline CDR1 is SGDLS and CDR2 YYNGEE. In DNA, the CDR3 is TGTGCCAGCAGCCCGAACGAAGGAGCTGGAAACACCATATATTTT. Translation: CASSPNEGAGNTIYF.

The chain recombines TRBV6-5 with TRBJ1-6; 10 bases are shared with TRBD1. Unmatched junction bases numbered 6, after V lost 4 bases and J lost 9 bases. The CDR3 extends over 15 amino acids. The germline gives CDR1 MNHEY, CDR2 SVGAGI. The CDR3: CASSSRTGGGSPLHF. Here the CDR3 DNA reads TGTGCCAGCAGTTCCCGGACAGGGGGAGGTTCACCCCTCCACTTT.

The chain links TRBV11-3 to TRBJ1-1, with TRBD1 as a possible D gene (5 bases). CDR1 and CDR2 (germline): SGHNT, YENEEA. Trimming shortened V by 5 bases and J by 2 bases, and 9 bases separated the two germline ends. The length of the CDR3 is 13 residues. The CDR3 DNA reads TGTGCCAGCAGCCACCAGGGTAACACTGAAGCTTTCTTT. It is translated as CASSHQGNTEAFF.

The J gene is TRBJ1-1, the V gene TRBV7-2; D may be TRBD1 (5 bases). The CDR3 spans 15 residues. Germline CDR1 is SGHTA and CDR2 is FQGNSA. The V end was cut by 0 bases, the J end by 1 base, with 9 bases between. For the CDR3, the DNA is TGTGCCAGCAGCTTAGCGCTCCAGGGGAACACTGAAGCTTTCTTT. This sequence encodes CASSLALQGNTEAFF.

The J gene is TRBJ2-7, the V gene TRBV5-4, with 9 bases fitting TRBD2. CDR1 and CDR2 (germline): SGHNT, YYREEE (reference sequence). This CDR3 is built from 13 residues. Trimming removed 0 bases from V and 7 bases from J; junction bases left unmatched: 2. In nucleotides, the CDR3 is TGTGCCAGCAGCTTGGGACTAGCGGTAGAGCAGTACTTC. It specifies CASSLGLAVEQYF.

In its sample, this clone was seen a few times. The chain uses TRBV6-6 and TRBJ1-5; TRBD1 might be the D (5 bases). Per the germline V gene, CDR1 is MNHNY and CDR2 is SVGAGI (reference sequence). The ends were cut back, 5 bases at V and 4 bases at J, with 9 bases in the middle. This CDR3 is 13 amino acids long. The CDR3 protein is CASSDRINQPQHF. In DNA form, the CDR3 reads TGTGCCAGCAGTGACAGAATTAATCAGCCCCAGCATTTT.

This rearrangement joins TRBV11-2 to TRBJ2-5; TRBD1 matches at 8 bases. CDR1 is SGHAT and CDR2 is FQNNGV in the germline V gene. The J segment lost 5 bases and the V segment lost 6 bases, leaving 8 bases of the junction unmatched. The CDR3 has 14 residues. CDR3 nucleotide sequence: TGTGCCAGCAGTCACGGACAGGGCGGGGAGACCCAGTACTTC. Translation gives CASSHGQGGETQYF. The full variable domain, in which reference TRBV11-2 and TRBJ2-5 provide the parts outside the CDR3, is EAGVAQSPRYKIIEKRQSVAFWCNPISGHATLYWYQQILGQGPKLLIQFQNNGVVDDSQLPKDRFSAERLKGVDSTLKIQPAKLEDSAVYLCASSHGQGGETQYFGPGTRLLVL.